This section outlines one TCR beta chain sequence together with its context. What it recognizes is unknown. Only in-frame clones appear in the TCRdb table, and some are missing; sequencing was by immunoSEQ multiplex PCR. The sample records tens of thousands of clones, roughly 93% being singletons. The data were obtained in a study of graft-versus-host responses after intestinal transplantation. The CDR3 has 14 amino acids. Trimming cost V 7 bases and J 3 bases, with 13 bases left between them. Germline V gene sequence: CDR1 LNHDA, CDR2 SQIVND (reference sequence). Study results and caveats: Graft-donor T cell macrochimerism coincided with high graft-versus-host to host-versus-graft clonal ratios in allografts. Marrow from the recipient contained GvH clones, some of which had appeared first in ileum or blood.

The receptor was derived from a human donor who received an intestinal transplant. The sequencing here drew on unstimulated CD8+ T cells sorted from spleen or lymph node cells, taken before intestinal transplant. The chain combines TRBV19 with TRBJ1-5; weak D call: TRBD1 (6 bases). Here the CDR3 DNA reads TGTGCCAGTACCGGGGGGGCCCTCAATCAGCCCCAGCATTTT. This sequence encodes CASTGGALNQPQHF.